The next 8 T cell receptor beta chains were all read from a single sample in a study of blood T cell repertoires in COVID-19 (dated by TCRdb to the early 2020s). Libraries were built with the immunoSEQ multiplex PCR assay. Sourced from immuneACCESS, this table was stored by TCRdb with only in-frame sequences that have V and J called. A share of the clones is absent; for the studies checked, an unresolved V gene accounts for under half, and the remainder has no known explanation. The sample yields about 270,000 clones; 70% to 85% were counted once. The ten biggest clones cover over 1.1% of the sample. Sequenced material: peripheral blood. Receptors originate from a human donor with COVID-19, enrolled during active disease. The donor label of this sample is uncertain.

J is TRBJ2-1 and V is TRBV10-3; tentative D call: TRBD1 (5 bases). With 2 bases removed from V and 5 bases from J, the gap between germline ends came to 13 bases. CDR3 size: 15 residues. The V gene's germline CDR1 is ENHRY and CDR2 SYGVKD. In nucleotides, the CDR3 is TGTGCCATCAGTGAGATTAAGGGCAGGGACAATGAGCAGTTCTTC. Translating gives CAISEIKGRDNEQFF.

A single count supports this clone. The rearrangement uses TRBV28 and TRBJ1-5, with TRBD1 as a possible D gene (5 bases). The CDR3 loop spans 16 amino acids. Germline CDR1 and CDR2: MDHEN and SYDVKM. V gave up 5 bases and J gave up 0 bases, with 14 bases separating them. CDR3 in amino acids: CASSPPGGGSNQPQHF. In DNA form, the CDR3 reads TGTGCCAGCAGTCCTCCGGGGGGGGGTAGCAATCAGCCCCAGCATTTT.

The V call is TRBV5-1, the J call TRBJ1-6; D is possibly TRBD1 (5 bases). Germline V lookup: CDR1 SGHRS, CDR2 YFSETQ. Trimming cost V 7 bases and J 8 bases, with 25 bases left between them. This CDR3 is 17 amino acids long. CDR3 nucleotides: TGCGCCAGCCGAGATCCTAGTTCTCTCAGGGCGGATTCACCCCTCCACTTT. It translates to CASRDPSSLRADSPLHF.

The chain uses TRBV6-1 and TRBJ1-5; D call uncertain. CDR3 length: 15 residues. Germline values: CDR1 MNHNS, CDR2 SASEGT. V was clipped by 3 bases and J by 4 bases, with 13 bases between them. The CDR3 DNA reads TGTGCCAGCAGTGAGAACCGCGGCGATAATCAGCCCCAGCATTTT. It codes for CASSENRGDNQPQHF.

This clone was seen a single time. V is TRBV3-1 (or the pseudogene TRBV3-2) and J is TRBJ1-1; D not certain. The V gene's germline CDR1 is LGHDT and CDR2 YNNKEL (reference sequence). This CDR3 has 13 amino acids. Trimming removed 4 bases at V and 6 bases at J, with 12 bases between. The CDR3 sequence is CASSLLESPEAFF. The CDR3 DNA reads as TGTGCCAGCAGCCTCCTCGAGTCTCCTGAAGCTTTCTTT.

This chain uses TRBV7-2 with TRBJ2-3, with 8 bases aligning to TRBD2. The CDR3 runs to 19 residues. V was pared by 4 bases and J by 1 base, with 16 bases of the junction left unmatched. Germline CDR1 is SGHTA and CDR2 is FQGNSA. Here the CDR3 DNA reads TGTGCCAGCAGCTCCCCCTCAAAACCGGGGGGGTGGGGCACAGATACGCAGTATTTT. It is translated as CASSSPSKPGGWGTDTQYF.

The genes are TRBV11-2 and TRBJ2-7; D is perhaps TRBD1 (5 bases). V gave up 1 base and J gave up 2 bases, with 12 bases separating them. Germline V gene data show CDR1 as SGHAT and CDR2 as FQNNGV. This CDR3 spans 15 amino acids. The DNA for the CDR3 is TGTGCCAGCAGCTTAGGAGGCTTGGGGCCCTACGAGCAGTACTTC. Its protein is CASSLGGLGPYEQYF.

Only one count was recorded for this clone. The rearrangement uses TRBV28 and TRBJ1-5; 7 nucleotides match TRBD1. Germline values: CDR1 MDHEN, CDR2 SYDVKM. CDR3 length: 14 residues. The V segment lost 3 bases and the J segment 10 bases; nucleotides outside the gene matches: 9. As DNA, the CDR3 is TGTGCCAGCAGTTTTGGGAACAGGGGAAGACCCCAGCATTTT. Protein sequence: CASSFGNRGRPQHF.